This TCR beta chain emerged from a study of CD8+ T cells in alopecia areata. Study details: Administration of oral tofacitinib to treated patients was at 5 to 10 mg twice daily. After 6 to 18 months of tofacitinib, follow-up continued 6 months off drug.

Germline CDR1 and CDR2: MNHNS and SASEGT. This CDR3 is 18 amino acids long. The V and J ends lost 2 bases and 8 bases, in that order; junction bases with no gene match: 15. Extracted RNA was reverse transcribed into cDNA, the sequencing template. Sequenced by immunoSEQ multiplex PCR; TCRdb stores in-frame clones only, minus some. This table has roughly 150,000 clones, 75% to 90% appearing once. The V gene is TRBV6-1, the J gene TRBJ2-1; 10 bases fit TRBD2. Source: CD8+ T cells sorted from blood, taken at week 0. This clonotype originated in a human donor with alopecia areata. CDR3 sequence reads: CASSEPGLLLAGIDEQFF. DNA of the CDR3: TGTGCCAGCAGTGAACCGGGGCTGTTACTAGCGGGAATAGATGAGCAGTTCTTC.